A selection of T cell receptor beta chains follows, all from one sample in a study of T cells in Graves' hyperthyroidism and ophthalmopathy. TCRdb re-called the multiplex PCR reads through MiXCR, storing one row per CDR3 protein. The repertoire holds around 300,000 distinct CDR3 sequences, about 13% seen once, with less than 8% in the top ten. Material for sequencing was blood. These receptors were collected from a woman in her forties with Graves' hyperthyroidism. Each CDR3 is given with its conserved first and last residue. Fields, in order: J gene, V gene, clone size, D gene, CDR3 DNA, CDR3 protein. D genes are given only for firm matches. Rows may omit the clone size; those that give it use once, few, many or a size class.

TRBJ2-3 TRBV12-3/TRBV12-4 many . TGTGCCAGCAGTTTCATTACAGATACGCAGTATTTT CASSFITDTQYF
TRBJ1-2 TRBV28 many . TGTGCCAGCCGGCCGGGAGGGGAGGAAAACTATGGCTACACCTTC CASRPGGEENYGYTF
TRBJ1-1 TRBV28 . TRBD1 TGTGCCAGCAGACCCGGGACAGGGCTGAACACTGAAGCTTTCTTT CASRPGTGLNTEAFF
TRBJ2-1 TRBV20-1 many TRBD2 TGCAGTGCTAGAAGCGGGGGGGGGAATGAGCAGTTCTTC CSARSGGGNEQFF
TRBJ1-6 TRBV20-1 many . TGCAGTGCTAGTTATGCTTCTGGTTCACCCCTCCACTTT CSASYASGSPLHF
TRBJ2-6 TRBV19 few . TGTGCCAGTAGGTTAACAGCATCTGGGGCCAACGTCCTGACTTTC CASRLTASGANVLTF
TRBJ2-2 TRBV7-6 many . TGTGCCAGCAGTCCCCGTGGGGCGCCGGACACCGGGGAGCTGTTTTTT CASSPRGAPDTGELFF
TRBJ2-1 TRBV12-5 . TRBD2 TGTGCTAGTGGTTTGAACCGACTAGCGGGTAGGTATGGCAATGAGCAGTTCTTC CASGLNRLAGRYGNEQFF
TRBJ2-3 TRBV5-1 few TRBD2 TGCGCCAGCAGCTTGCCTAGCGGGACTACAGATACGCAGTATTTT CASSLPSGTTDTQYF
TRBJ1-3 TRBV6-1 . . TGTGCCAGCGCTAGAGGGGTCGACTCTGGAAACACCATATATTTT CASARGVDSGNTIYF
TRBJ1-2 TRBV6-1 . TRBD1 TGTGCCAGCAGTCCCGTGACAGGGGGCGTTTTTGGCTACACCTTC CASSPVTGGVFGYTF
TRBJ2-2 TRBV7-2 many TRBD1 TGTGCCAGCAGCATACAGGGGACCACCGGGGAGCTGTTTTTT CASSIQGTTGELFF
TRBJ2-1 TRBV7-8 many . TGTGCCAGCAGCTCATTTAGCGGAATCTTTTACAATGAGCAGTTCTTC CASSSFSGIFYNEQFF
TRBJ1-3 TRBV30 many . TGTGCCTGGAGTTCTTCCGGAAACACCATATATTTT CAWSSSGNTIYF
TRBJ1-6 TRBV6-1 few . TGTGCCAGCAGTGGAGACTGGGGGGCGGTATCACCCCTCCACTTT CASSGDWGAVSPLHF
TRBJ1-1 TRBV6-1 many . TGTGCCAGCAGAACCGGACCTGGAACGTCTGAAGCTTTCTTT CASRTGPGTSEAFF